This TCR beta chain appears in the sequencing data of a study of monozygotic twins with inflammatory bowel disease. The CDR3 sequence is 13 residues long. Germline CDR1 SEHNR, CDR2 FQNEAQ (reference sequence). Nested amplification of TCRalpha and TCRbeta cDNA involved two PCRs of about 16 and 10 cycles. TCRdb reprocessed the 5' RACE reads and keeps a single row for each CDR3 protein, giving no DNA. Its listing shows about 140,000 distinct CDR3 sequences. The sequence was collected from a human donor with ulcerative colitis or Crohn's disease, or a healthy co-twin of an affected twin (not recorded which). What was sequenced was blood. This chain connects TRBV7-9 to TRBJ1-5; absent DNA, TCRdb's TRBD1 call cannot be checked. The CDR3 is CASSGGFIQPQHF.